The 10 T cell receptor beta chains below all came from one sample that was sequenced in a study of blood T cell repertoires in COVID-19. The repertoire was sequenced with immunoSEQ multiplex PCR; TCRdb's copy has only in-frame clones and lacks some. The sample contains 200,000 to 250,000 clones, about 85% of which appear only once. Sequencing used peripheral blood. The receptors stem from a young man with active or convalescent COVID-19.

The chain couples TRBV7-9 to TRBJ2-3, with D perhaps matching TRBD2 (5 bases). The CDR3 has 13 residues. From germline, CDR1 is SEHNR and CDR2 FQNEAQ (reference sequence). Trimming cost V 6 bases and J 1 base, with 8 bases left between them. CDR3 sequence (DNA): TGTGCCAGCAGGCTTAGCGGCACAGATACGCAGTATTTT. It specifies CASRLSGTDTQYF.

The gene calls are TRBV6-4 and TRBJ2-5; possible D gene TRBD1, 7 bases. V lost 6 bases to trimming and J lost 5 bases, with 19 bases between them. CDR1 and CDR2 from the germline V gene are MRHNA and SNTAGT. The CDR3 is 15 residues long. This chain's CDR3 is CASSTGVGGRETQYF. CDR3 DNA sequence: TGTGCCAGCAGCACAGGGGTCGGGGGTCGGGAGACCCAGTACTTC.

In its sample, this clone was seen a few times. The gene calls are TRBV19 and TRBJ1-5; 8 bases match TRBD1. CDR1 is LNHDA and CDR2 is SQIVND in the germline V gene (reference sequence). This CDR3 spans 16 amino acids. V shed 5 bases, J shed 0 bases, and the junction held 6 bases outside the gene matches. CDR3 region: CASSPGTGFSNQPQHF. CDR3 nucleotides: TGTGCCAGTAGTCCCGGGACAGGATTTAGCAATCAGCCCCAGCATTTT. Variable domain in full (rest from reference TRBV19 and TRBJ1-5): DGGITQSPKYLFRKEGQNVTLSCEQNLNHDAMYWYRQDPGQGLRLIYYSQIVNDFQKGDIAEGYSVSREKKESFPLTVTSAQKNPTAFYLCASSPGTGFSNQPQHFGDGTRLSIL.

V usage is TRBV3-1 (or the pseudogene TRBV3-2) and J usage is TRBJ1-2, with D tentatively TRBD1 (6 bases). The germline V gene has CDR1 LGHDT and CDR2 YNNKEL (reference sequence). V lost 3 bases, J lost 0 bases, and 11 bases lay in between. This CDR3 region has 15 residues. Here the CDR3 reads CASSQVGAANYGYTF. In DNA form, the CDR3 reads TGTGCCAGCAGCCAGGTGGGGGCGGCTAACTATGGCTACACCTTC.

The rearrangement joins TRBV2 to TRBJ1-6, with D uncertain. Germline V gives CDR1 SNHLY, CDR2 FYNNEI. The CDR3 has 14 amino acids. V lost 7 bases, J lost 13 bases, and 20 bases lay in between. For the CDR3, the DNA is TGTGCCAGCATCTTGAGGAGTGGTCCTTCCCCCCTCCACTTT. Protein sequence: CASILRSGPSPLHF.

The chain links TRBV13 to TRBJ1-3, with a possible D match to TRBD1 (5 bases). CDR3 length: 16 amino acids. Looked up from germline, CDR1 is PRHDT and CDR2 is FYEKMQ (reference sequence). Between the trimmed V and J ends, which lost 4 bases and 2 bases, there was a span of 15 bases. The CDR3 sequence is CASSSLTDLTGNTIYF. CDR3 nucleotide sequence: TGTGCCAGCAGCTCTCTGACAGACCTCACTGGAAACACCATATATTTT.

This chain connects TRBV7-6 to TRBJ2-5; 9 positions match TRBD1. Trimming removed 6 bases from V and 1 base from J; junction bases left unmatched: 9. The germline V gene has CDR1 SGHVS and CDR2 FNYEAQ. This CDR3 region has 16 residues. CDR3 in DNA: TGTGCCAGCAGTCCCCTTCGGGGACAGGGCCAAGAGACCCAGTACTTC. Protein sequence: CASSPLRGQGQETQYF.

J is TRBJ2-1 and V is TRBV2; TRBD2 matches at 9 bases. The CDR3 consists of 15 residues. J lost 0 bases, V lost 6 bases, and 3 bases had no gene match. The V gene's germline CDR1 is SNHLY and CDR2 FYNNEI. The DNA of the CDR3 is TGTGCCAGCAGAATTAGCGGGGGCTCCTACAATGAGCAGTTCTTC. Its protein is CASRISGGSYNEQFF.

The chain combines TRBV7-9 with TRBJ2-3, with 11 nucleotides matching TRBD1. CDR1 is SEHNR and CDR2 is FQNEAQ in the germline V gene (reference sequence). The CDR3 has 17 residues. V lost 5 bases and J lost 2; bases outside the gene matches: 9. The CDR3 reads CASSLRTGGESTDTQYF. The CDR3 DNA reads as TGTGCCAGCAGCCTACGGACAGGGGGCGAATCCACAGATACGCAGTATTTT.

The V gene is TRBV18, the J gene TRBJ1-1, with 9 bases fitting TRBD1. CDR1 and CDR2 (germline): KGHSH, LQKENI. The CDR3 spans 15 residues. J lost 6 bases, V lost 3 bases, and 8 bases had no gene match. The CDR3: CASSPQTGGYAEAFF. CDR3 nucleotides: TGTGCCAGCTCACCGCAGACAGGGGGGTACGCTGAAGCTTTCTTT.